Listed below are T cell receptor beta chains from one sample, sequenced in a study of early T cells in non-severe SARS-CoV-2 infection. TCRdb independently ran MiXCR on the 5' RACE reads; one entry per CDR3 protein. The table has 25,000 to 35,000 distinct CDR3 sequences, over 2.5% seen once. The sample was whole blood. Every receptor here comes from an adult who was a healthcare worker with PCR-confirmed SARS-CoV-2 infection or an uninfected control (not recorded which). The CDR3 runs from the conserved cysteine through the conserved F or W. D genes are given only for firm matches. Sizes are listed as how often the clone was seen (once, few, many) or a class if it is expanded.

v_call: TRBV24-1; d_call: TRBD1; clone_size: few; j_call: TRBJ2-3; cdr3_nt: TGTGCCACCAGTGACGAACAGGGGGGCGATACGCAGTATTTT; cdr3_aa: CATSDEQGGDTQYF
v_call: TRBV10-3; d_call: TRBD1; clone_size: many; j_call: TRBJ2-3; cdr3_nt: TGTGCCAGCTGGACAGGGTTGGGGACAGATACGCAGTATTTT; cdr3_aa: CASWTGLGTDTQYF
v_call: TRBV7-9; d_call: TRBD2; clone_size: many; j_call: TRBJ2-5; cdr3_nt: TGTGCCAGCAGCTTAGAGGGGACTAGCAAAGAGACCCAGTACTTC; cdr3_aa: CASSLEGTSKETQYF
v_call: TRBV20-1; d_call: NA; clone_size: many; j_call: TRBJ1-2; cdr3_nt: TGCAGTGCTACACCCCCAGGCCCAGGAGGGTTACGTGGCTACACCTTC; cdr3_aa: CSATPPGPGGLRGYTF
v_call: TRBV19; d_call: TRBD1; clone_size: many; j_call: TRBJ1-5; cdr3_nt: TGTGCCAGTAGGAGGGGACAGGGAGGCAATCAGCCCCAGCATTTT; cdr3_aa: CASRRGQGGNQPQHF
v_call: TRBV6-4; d_call: TRBD1; clone_size: many; j_call: TRBJ2-1; cdr3_nt: TGTGCCAGCAGTGCATCAGACAGGGGGCAGGATGAGCAGTTCTTC; cdr3_aa: CASSASDRGQDEQFF
v_call: TRBV29-1; d_call: TRBD2; clone_size: many; j_call: TRBJ2-3; cdr3_nt: TGCAGCGGCGGATGGGACTATGATACGCAGTATTTT; cdr3_aa: CSGGWDYDTQYF
v_call: TRBV19; d_call: TRBD1; clone_size: many; j_call: TRBJ2-3; cdr3_nt: TGTGCCAGTAGTATATCGGGACAGGGGATAGATACGCAGTATTTT; cdr3_aa: CASSISGQGIDTQYF
v_call: TRBV6-1; d_call: TRBD1; clone_size: many; j_call: TRBJ1-5; cdr3_nt: TGTGCCAGCAGTGGACAGGGGTGGAATCAGCCCCAGCATTTT; cdr3_aa: CASSGQGWNQPQHF
v_call: TRBV24-1; d_call: NA; clone_size: many; j_call: TRBJ2-1; cdr3_nt: TGTGCCACCAGTGACCCGGACAAGGGCTCCTACAATGAGCAGTTCTTC; cdr3_aa: CATSDPDKGSYNEQFF
v_call: TRBV12-3/TRBV12-4; d_call: NA; clone_size: many; j_call: TRBJ1-1; cdr3_nt: TGTGCCAGCAGTAAGGGGTACACTGAAGCTTTCTTT; cdr3_aa: CASSKGYTEAFF
v_call: TRBV12-3/TRBV12-4; d_call: TRBD2; clone_size: many; j_call: TRBJ2-5; cdr3_nt: TGTGCCAGCAGTCTGACTAGCGGGGGGTTCCAAGAGACCCAGTACTTC; cdr3_aa: CASSLTSGGFQETQYF
v_call: TRBV5-7; d_call: NA; clone_size: many; j_call: TRBJ2-1; cdr3_nt: TGTGCCAGCAGCTGGAAAGGGCATGAGCAGTTCTTC; cdr3_aa: CASSWKGHEQFF
v_call: TRBV6-2/TRBV6-3; d_call: TRBD2; clone_size: many; j_call: TRBJ2-1; cdr3_nt: TGTGCCAGCAATTTCCTAGCGGTGGAGGCGGATGAGCAGTTCTTC; cdr3_aa: CASNFLAVEADEQFF
v_call: TRBV11-2; d_call: NA; clone_size: many; j_call: TRBJ2-1; cdr3_nt: TGTGCCAGCAGCTTGTCAGAACAACAACAGGAGTCAGGGAGCAATGAGCAGTTCTTC; cdr3_aa: CASSLSEQQQESGSNEQFF
v_call: TRBV9; d_call: NA; clone_size: many; j_call: TRBJ2-2; cdr3_nt: TGTGCCAGCAGCCGTAACACCGGGGAGCTGTTTTTT; cdr3_aa: CASSRNTGELFF